The 5 T cell receptor beta chains presented below share a single source sample, sequenced in a study of T cell changes during pregnancy in multiple sclerosis. Here immunoSEQ multiplex PCR was the method, and the copy in TCRdb shows in-frame clones only, minus some. The sample holds about 67,000 clones, about nine tenths seen once. The sample here was peripheral blood, taken in the third trimester of pregnancy. These TCRs come from a female donor with multiple sclerosis, enrolled in a pregnancy study.

This clone has just one count. J is TRBJ2-3 and V is TRBV6-5; 7 nucleotides line up with TRBD1. The germline V gene encodes CDR1 MNHEY and CDR2 SVGAGI. This CDR3 has 15 amino acids. V trimming: 2 bases; J trimming: 4 bases; junction bases outside the gene matches: 6. CDR3 bases: TGTGCCAGCAGTTACGGGCAGGGGGTGGCAGATACGCAGTATTTT. Translation gives CASSYGQGVADTQYF.

This chain joins TRBV7-2 and TRBJ2-5; TRBD1 matches at 9 bases. CDR1 and CDR2 from the germline V gene are SGHTA and FQGNSA. This CDR3 has 15 amino acids. J lost 2 bases, V lost 4 bases, and 5 bases had no gene match. The CDR3 region has the DNA TGTGCCAGCAGCTCCCCGGACAGGGGACAAGAGACCCAGTACTTC. Translated: CASSSPDRGQETQYF.

The table lists this clone with a count of one. The chain uses TRBV11-3 and TRBJ2-4; 8 bases are a match to TRBD1. Germline loops: CDR1 SGHNT, CDR2 YENEEA. This CDR3 has 17 residues. The V segment lost 5 bases and the J segment 1 base; nucleotides outside the gene matches: 10. CDR3 coding DNA: TGTGCCAGCAGCCAAGGACAGGGAAGGGATGCCAAAAACATTCAGTACTTC. Protein product: CASSQGQGRDAKNIQYF.

V is TRBV13 and J is TRBJ2-7; tentatively, D is TRBD1 (6 bases). Germline CDR1 reads PRHDT; CDR2 reads FYEKMQ (reference sequence). The germline V and J ends were trimmed by 0 bases and 1 base, with 13 bases remaining between them. The CDR3 spans 16 residues. The CDR3 region has the DNA TGTGCCAGCAGCTTAGGTCAGGGGTTTGCGTCCTACGAGCAGTACTTC. Protein: CASSLGQGFASYEQYF.

A single count supports this clone. The chain carries TRBV29-1 and TRBJ1-1, with D possibly matching TRBD1 (5 bases). Germline V gene lookup returns CDR1 SQVTM and CDR2 ANQGSEA. Trimming took off 7 bases at V and 1 base at J, with 13 bases between the two ends. This CDR3 contains 13 residues. This CDR3 is CSGEAGRNTEAFF. DNA of the CDR3: TGCAGCGGCGAAGCGGGACGGAACACTGAAGCTTTCTTT.